Described below is a single T cell receptor beta chain sequence and its context. Its antigen has not been determined. One base away there is no much larger clone; base qualities are not given. Whole blood was collected in K2EDTA tubes by collaborating institutions according to the institutions' own protocols. For TCRbeta analysis, collaborators shipped samples as frozen whole blood, isolated PBMCs, or DNA extracted from either of those sample types. The immunoSEQ Assay, a bias-controlled multiplex PCR, was used to amplify TCRbeta CDR3 regions from genomic DNA. On the study's bioinformatics: The number of nucleated cells in each sample was estimated from the amplification of reference gene primers within the assay. To quantify the absolute abundance of each unique TCRbeta CDR3 rearrangement, sequence reads were collapsed and filtered. For each sample, productive Simpson clonality was calculated as the square root of Simpson's diversity index over productive rearrangements. What TCRdb holds here is the immuneACCESS table cut down to in-frame rearrangements. Part of the clones is not present; checked against another copy, under half of the missing clones reflect an unresolved V gene, and the others are unexplained. The V and J calls and clone size come from that table; D and trimming were worked out from the DNA. For this sample there are some 97,000 clones; roughly 92% appear just once. The ten biggest clones cover around 5.7% of the sample.

This entry is derived from a study of blood T cell repertoires in COVID-19 (dated by TCRdb to 2019 to 2021). About the study as a whole: The collaborator samples originated in the United States, Italy and Spain and spanned the acute and convalescent phases of COVID-19. Where HLA class I and class II types were available, the types were taken from metadata supplied by the sample provider, not from assay-based typing. The samples were drawn from two sources: the first 160 participants of the ongoing ImmuneRACE study, and fewer than 1,500 subjects contributed by 6 global collaborators. The repertoires were made available in a free public database intended to serve as a resource for research on the immune response to SARS-CoV-2. Subjects who had been exposed to COVID-19, were actively infected with it, or had recovered from it provided the deeply sampled blood TCRbeta repertoires that made up the dataset. The material from the prospective study consisted of cDNA or gDNA derived from T cells, B-cell-depleted T cells, or PBMCs. Nearly every sample came with metadata listing a de-identified subject ID, COVID-19 status, age in years and sex.

Compared with germline, V lacks 5 bases and J lacks 7 bases; bases without a gene match: 6. The CDR3 runs 13 residues from the cysteine to the phenylalanine. Only the CDR3 part of the read is kept: 39 bases, read in frame from the first base. CDR1 is given as SNHLY and CDR2 as FYNNEI, both from the germline V gene. Here is what the overall study found, with its caveats: The quantity of clinical and demographic metadata differed by source and by participant and was supplied without curation.

Rearrangement joined TRBV2 to TRBJ1-2, and 8 junction bases match TRBD1. Sequenced input: peripheral blood. This receptor was identified in a man between 65 and 85 years old with acute or convalescent COVID-19. The CDR3 protein sequence reads: CASSPGGEGGYTF. The nucleotide sequence reads as follows: TGTGCCAGCAGTCCAGGGGGCGAGGGTGGCTACACCTTC.